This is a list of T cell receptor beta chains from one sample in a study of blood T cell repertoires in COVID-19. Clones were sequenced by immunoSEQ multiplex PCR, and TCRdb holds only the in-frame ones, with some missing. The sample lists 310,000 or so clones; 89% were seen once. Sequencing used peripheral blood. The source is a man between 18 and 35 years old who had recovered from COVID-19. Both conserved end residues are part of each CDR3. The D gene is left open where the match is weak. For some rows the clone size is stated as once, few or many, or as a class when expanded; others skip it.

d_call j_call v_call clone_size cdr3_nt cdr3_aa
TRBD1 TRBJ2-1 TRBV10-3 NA TGTGCCACTTGGGAGACAGGGCGTGTTGAGCAGTTCTTC CATWETGRVEQFF
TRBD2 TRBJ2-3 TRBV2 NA TGTGCCAGCCGAGCGGGGGTAAGCACAGATACGCAGTATTTT CASRAGVSTDTQYF
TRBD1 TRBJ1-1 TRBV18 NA TGTGCCAGCTCACAAGGACAGGTAGGCACTGAAGCTTTCTTT CASSQGQVGTEAFF
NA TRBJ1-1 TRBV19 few TGTGCCAGTAATACGAACAGCATGAACACTGAAGCTTTCTTT CASNTNSMNTEAFF
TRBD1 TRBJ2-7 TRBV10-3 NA TGTGCCATCAGTGAGTCACGGACAGGGGGGTACGAGCAGTACTTC CAISESRTGGYEQYF
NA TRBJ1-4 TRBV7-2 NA TGTGCCAGCAGCTTGTATTTAGATGAAAAACTGTTTTTT CASSLYLDEKLFF
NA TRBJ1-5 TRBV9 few TGTGCCAGCAGCGGGGGAGGGGGTAGCAATCAGCCCCAGCATTTT CASSGGGGSNQPQHF
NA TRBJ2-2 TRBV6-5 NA TGTGCCAGCAGTCCGATTCCCGGGGTGTCAGGGGAGCTGTTTTTT CASSPIPGVSGELFF
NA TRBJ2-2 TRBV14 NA TGTGCCAGCAGCCAAGCGGGTTGGAACACCGGGGAGCTGTTTTTT CASSQAGWNTGELFF
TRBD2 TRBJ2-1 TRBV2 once TGTGCCATTTCGACTAGCGGGAGATCGGGGGGGACCAATGAGCAGTTCTTC CAISTSGRSGGTNEQFF
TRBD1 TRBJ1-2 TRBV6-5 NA TGTGCCAGCAGTTACTTCCAGGGGGCGGATGGCTACACCTTC CASSYFQGADGYTF
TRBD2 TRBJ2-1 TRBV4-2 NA TGTGCCAGCAGCCTTGGGACTAGCGGGAGTTTTTCCTACAATGAGCAGTTCTTC CASSLGTSGSFSYNEQFF
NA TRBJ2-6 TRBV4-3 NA TGCGCCAGCAGCCCCGGGAACGTTAGGGCCTCTGGGGCCAACGTCCTGACTTTC CASSPGNVRASGANVLTF
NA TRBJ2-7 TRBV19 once TGTGCCAGTAGTATAAGGGGACCCCAGGAGGGCTACGAGCAGTACTTC CASSIRGPQEGYEQYF
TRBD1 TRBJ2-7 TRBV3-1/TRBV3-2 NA TGTGCCAGCAGCTATACAGGGGACTACGAGCAGTACTTC CASSYTGDYEQYF
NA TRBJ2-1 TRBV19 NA TGTGCCAGTAATTTTGCAGCGGACAATGAGCAGTTCTTC CASNFAADNEQFF
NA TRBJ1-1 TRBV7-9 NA TGTGCCAGCAGCTTAGCGTTACAGCTTGAAGCTTTCTTT CASSLALQLEAFF
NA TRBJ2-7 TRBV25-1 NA TGTGCCAGCAGTTGGGGGGTAGTTACCTACGAGCAGTACTTC CASSWGVVTYEQYF
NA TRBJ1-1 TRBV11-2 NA TGTGCCAGCAGCTCTTCGGATGACTATTTGAACACTGAAGCTTTCTTT CASSSSDDYLNTEAFF
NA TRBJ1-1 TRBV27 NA TGTGCCAGCAGTCCCCTTGACATGAACACTGAAGCTTTCTTT CASSPLDMNTEAFF
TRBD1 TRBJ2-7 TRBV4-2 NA TGTGCCAGCAGCCAAGCCGGGACAGGGGTGTACGAGCAGTACTTC CASSQAGTGVYEQYF
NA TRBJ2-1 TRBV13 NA TGTGCCAGCAGCTTAGAACTAGTAAGCAATGAGCAGTTCTTC CASSLELVSNEQFF
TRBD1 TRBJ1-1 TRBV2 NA TGTGCCAGCAGTGAAAGAAAGGGACCTAGACAGGGAGAGGCGAACACTGAAGCTTTCTTT CASSERKGPRQGEANTEAFF
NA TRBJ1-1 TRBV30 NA TGTGCCTGTTCCAGGGGTTCGATGTACACTGAAGCTTTCTTT CACSRGSMYTEAFF
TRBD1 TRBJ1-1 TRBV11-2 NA TGTGCCAGCAGGCTCAGACAGGGGGCCGCCACTGAAGCTTTCTTT CASRLRQGAATEAFF
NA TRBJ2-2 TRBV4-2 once TGTGCCAGCAGGGGGCGAGGCGGCGGACACACCGGGGAGCTGTTTTTT CASRGRGGGHTGELFF
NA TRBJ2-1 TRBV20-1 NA TGCAGTGCTAGTCACAGCCATGAGCAGTTCTTC CSASHSHEQFF
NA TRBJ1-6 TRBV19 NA TGTGCCAGTAGTACCCTTCCGGGAGGCTCCTATAATTCACCCCTCCACTTT CASSTLPGGSYNSPLHF
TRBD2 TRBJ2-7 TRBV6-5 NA TGTGCCAGCAGTTACAGTAGCGGGAGGGGGGGGGAGCAGTACTTC CASSYSSGRGGEQYF
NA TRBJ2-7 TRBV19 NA TGTGCCAGTAGTATAGTGGTAATCAGGCAAACCTACGAGCAGTACTTC CASSIVVIRQTYEQYF
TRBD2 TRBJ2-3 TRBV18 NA TGTGCCAGCTCACCACCGAGGCTAGCGGGGGGTGTCCCCCCAGATACGCAGTATTTT CASSPPRLAGGVPPDTQYF
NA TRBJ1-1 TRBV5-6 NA TGTGCCAGCAGCTTGGCCCCCCCAGGTAGTGAAGCTTTCTTT CASSLAPPGSEAFF
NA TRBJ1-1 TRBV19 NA TGTGCCAGTAGTATGCGGGGTTTCTCGAACACTGAAGCTTTCTTT CASSMRGFSNTEAFF
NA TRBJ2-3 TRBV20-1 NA TGCAGTGCTAGTGTGTTTAGCGGTAGCACAGATACGCAGTATTTT CSASVFSGSTDTQYF
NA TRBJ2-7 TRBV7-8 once TGTGCCAGCAGCTTGACAGACCCGGGCGTCTACGAGCAGTACTTC CASSLTDPGVYEQYF
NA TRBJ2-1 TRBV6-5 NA TGTGCCAGCAGTTACGGGGGGAGCTCCTACAATGAGCAGTTCTTC CASSYGGSSYNEQFF
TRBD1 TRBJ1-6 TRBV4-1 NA TGCGCCAGCAGCCCGGGACAGGGACACAATTCACCCCTCCACTTT CASSPGQGHNSPLHF
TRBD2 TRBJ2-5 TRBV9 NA TGTGCCAGCAGCCCCGGGACTAGAGGAGAGACCCAGTACTTC CASSPGTRGETQYF
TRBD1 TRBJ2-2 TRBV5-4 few TGTGCCAGCAGCTTTGGGAGGACAGGGGTAACCGGGGAGCTGTTTTTT CASSFGRTGVTGELFF
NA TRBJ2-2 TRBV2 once TGTGCCAGTCTCTCTTGGGGGGGCACCACCGGGGAGCTGTTTTTT CASLSWGGTTGELFF
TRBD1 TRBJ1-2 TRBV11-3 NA TGTGCCAGCAGCCACGACAGGGGGCATCCCTATGGCTACACCTTC CASSHDRGHPYGYTF
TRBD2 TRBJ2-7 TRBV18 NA TGTGCCAGCTCACGACTAGCGGGAGGGAACTACTACGAGCAGTACTTC CASSRLAGGNYYEQYF
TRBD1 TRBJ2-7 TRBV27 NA TGTGCCAGCAGTTTAGGACAGGTGGGGGAGCAGTACTTC CASSLGQVGEQYF
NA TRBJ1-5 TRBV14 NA TGTGCCAGCAGCCAAGGGCAAATGGAGCCCCAGCATTTT CASSQGQMEPQHF
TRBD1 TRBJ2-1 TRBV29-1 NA TGCAGCGTTGAAGGGGGGACAGGGGGCTATGATGAGCAGTTCTTC CSVEGGTGGYDEQFF
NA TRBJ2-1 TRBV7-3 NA TGTGCCAGCAGTCAGCAGGGCACGGCCTACAATGAGCAGTTCTTC CASSQQGTAYNEQFF
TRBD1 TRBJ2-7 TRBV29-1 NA TGCAGCGTTGAAGTAGGGATGCGGACAGGCAACTACGAGCAGTACTTC CSVEVGMRTGNYEQYF
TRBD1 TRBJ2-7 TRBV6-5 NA TGTGCCAGCAGTTACTCGGGACAGGGAACCTACGAGCAGTACTTC CASSYSGQGTYEQYF